Presented here are 25 T cell receptor beta chains from one specimen sequenced in a study of shared clonotypes between healthy human individuals. The method was immunoSEQ multiplex PCR; TCRdb's version includes in-frame clones alone and lacks a portion of them. Of about 1.5 million clones listed, 95% to 99% are singletons. The sequencing sample was made of naive CD4+ T cells sorted from blood. The subset was: CD45RA+ positively selected. These receptors were taken from a man between 25 and 39 years old in good health.

The chain uses TRBV10-3 and TRBJ2-3; D may be TRBD2 (5 bases). Per the germline V gene, CDR1 is ENHRY and CDR2 is SYGVKD. Trimming took 2 bases from V and 4 from J, leaving 13 bases between them. The CDR3 length is 15 residues. CDR3 DNA: TGTGCCATCAGTGAGCCCCTGCCTAGCCCAGATACGCAGTATTTT. It encodes CAISEPLPSPDTQYF.

This chain links TRBV7-9 with TRBJ1-5; no clear D gene. Trimming stripped 2 bases from V and 5 bases from J, with 19 bases between. CDR1 is SEHNR, CDR2 FQNEAQ, per germline (reference sequence). There are 17 residues in the CDR3. CDR3 DNA: TGTGCCAGCAGCTTAAGTGGCCGGGGAGGACTTTATCAGCCCCAGCATTTT. Residues: CASSLSGRGGLYQPQHF.

The chain couples TRBV9 to TRBJ1-5; TRBD1 might be the D (5 bases). V lost 0 bases to trimming and J lost 5 bases, with 15 bases between them. Germline-derived CDR1 and CDR2 are SGDLS and YYNGEE. This CDR3 contains 16 residues. This CDR3 reads CASSVVRRTFDQPQHF. CDR3 bases: TGTGCCAGCAGCGTAGTGAGGAGGACATTCGATCAGCCCCAGCATTTT. Based on the CDR3 plus reference TRBV9 and TRBJ1-5, the full variable domain is DSGVTQTPKHLITATGQRVTLRCSPRSGDLSVYWYQQSLDQGLQFLIQYYNGEERAKGNILERFSAQQFPDLHSELNLSSLELGDSALYFCASSVVRRTFDQPQHFGDGTRLSIL.

The chain combines TRBV5-1 with TRBJ2-5; a weak D match, TRBD1 (5 bases). Germline V gene sequence: CDR1 SGHRS, CDR2 YFSETQ. CDR3 length: 15 amino acids. V shed 0 bases and J shed 5 bases, with 14 bases lying between them. The CDR3 loop is CASSLDGRADETQYF. The CDR3 region has the DNA TGCGCCAGCAGCTTGGATGGCAGGGCTGACGAGACCCAGTACTTC.

With regard to this clone: Other DNA sequences of this sample code for an identical CDR3. The chain couples TRBV7-2 to TRBJ2-5, with a possible D match to TRBD1 (7 bases). Per the germline V gene, CDR1 is SGHTA and CDR2 is FQGNSA. The length of the CDR3 is 14 residues. The V end lost 1 base, the J end lost 5 bases, and 11 bases lay between the germline ends. This CDR3 is CASSLVSGGETQYF. In nucleotides, the CDR3 is TGTGCCAGCAGCTTAGTCTCAGGGGGGGAGACCCAGTACTTC.

The chain links TRBV12-5 to TRBJ2-7; the D is unclear. The germline V gene has CDR1 LGHNT and CDR2 FRNRAP. The germline V and J ends were trimmed by 5 bases and 7 bases, with 18 bases remaining between them. The CDR3 length is 14 residues. CDR3 amino acids: CASGLTDGRREQYF. In nucleotides, the CDR3 is TGTGCTAGTGGTCTCACCGACGGCCGCCGGGAGCAGTACTTC.

Comment on this clone: Other DNA sequences in this sample translate to the same CDR3. This chain links TRBV9 with TRBJ2-2; D gene unclear. This CDR3 has 14 amino acids. Germline V gives CDR1 SGDLS, CDR2 YYNGEE. The V end lost 2 bases, the J end lost 5 bases, and 10 bases lay between the germline ends. CDR3: CASSVGSRTGELFF. The CDR3 DNA follows: TGTGCCAGCAGCGTTGGGTCGAGGACCGGGGAGCTGTTTTTT.

This chain connects TRBV5-5 to TRBJ1-2; D is uncertain. The CDR3 is 12 amino acids. V was pared by 0 bases and J by 4 bases, with 4 bases between. Germline V gene sequence: CDR1 SGHKS, CDR2 YYEKEE (reference sequence). The CDR3 loop reads CASSLETYGYTF. The DNA for the CDR3 is TGTGCCAGCAGCTTGGAAACCTATGGCTACACCTTC.

CDR3 sequence (DNA): TGTGCCAGCAGTTTTGGTAGCGGGACGATTACTGAGCAGTTCTTC. It translates to CASSFGSGTITEQFF. The chain is built from TRBV28 and TRBJ2-1; TRBD2 matches 8 bases. CDR1 and CDR2 (germline): MDHEN, SYDVKM. The CDR3 is made up of 15 amino acids. The junction had 10 bases not matched to a gene; V was cut back by 3 bases and J by 9 bases.

The rearrangement joins TRBV9 to TRBJ2-3; 15 nucleotides agree with TRBD2. Germline CDR1 and CDR2: SGDLS and YYNGEE. This CDR3 contains 22 residues. Trimming at V came to 0 bases and at J to 5 bases, leaving 19 bases not matched to a gene. The CDR3 DNA reads TGTGCCAGCAGCGTAGGACTCCCCCGGGGGGGACTAGCGGGAGGAAGGCTAGATACGCAGTATTTT. It translates to CASSVGLPRGGLAGGRLDTQYF.

V is TRBV5-8 and J is TRBJ2-7; maybe TRBD1 (6 bases). V was shortened by 0 bases and J by 0 bases, with 10 bases between the two germline ends. The CDR3 has 15 residues. Germline V gives CDR1 SGHTS, CDR2 YDEGEE. CDR3: CASSLGGHPSYEQYF. CDR3 DNA sequence: TGTGCCAGCAGCTTGGGGGGACACCCCTCCTACGAGCAGTACTTC.

Note on this clone: Other DNA sequences in this sample translate to the same CDR3. The chain employs TRBV10-3 and TRBJ2-3, with D unclear. V lost 4 bases and J 3 bases, leaving 5 bases between the germline ends. This CDR3 spans 12 amino acids. Germline CDR1 is ENHRY and CDR2 is SYGVKD. CDR3 DNA: TGTGCCATCAGTGCGGGTACAGATACGCAGTATTTT. Translated, it gives CAISAGTDTQYF.

A word on this clone: Other nucleotide sequences in the sample specify the same CDR3. This sequence joins TRBV6-5 and TRBJ1-5, with no clear D. Germline V gene data show CDR1 as MNHEY and CDR2 as SVGAGI. CDR3 length: 13 amino acids. V lost 0 bases and J 6 bases, leaving 6 bases between the germline ends. The CDR3 region is CASSYSRGQPQHF. For the CDR3, the DNA is TGTGCCAGCAGTTACTCGAGAGGTCAGCCCCAGCATTTT.

This clone has just one count. This specimen includes other DNA sequences encoding the same CDR3. The V gene is TRBV29-1, the J gene TRBJ2-7; D ambiguous. Germline V gene sequence: CDR1 SQVTM, CDR2 ANQGSEA. The CDR3 totals 11 residues. The ends were cut back, 4 bases at V and 4 bases at J, with 8 bases in the middle. DNA for the CDR3: TGCAGCGTTGGGCAGTTTTACGAGCAGTACTTC. It encodes CSVGQFYEQYF.

As concerns this clone: Other DNA sequences within the sample encode an identical CDR3. The V call is TRBV9, the J call TRBJ2-7; D remains unclear. Germline V gene lookup returns CDR1 SGDLS and CDR2 YYNGEE. There are 14 residues in the CDR3. Trimming took off 0 bases at V and 0 bases at J, with 7 bases between the two ends. The DNA of the CDR3 is TGTGCCAGCAGCGTAGGTGGCAGCTCCTACGAGCAGTACTTC. Its protein product is CASSVGGSSYEQYF.

The chain employs TRBV5-1 and TRBJ1-1; possibly TRBD1 for D (5 bases). The CDR3 sequence is 13 residues long. Germline V gene data show CDR1 as SGHRS and CDR2 as YFSETQ. Trimming removed 2 bases from V and 4 bases from J, with 9 bases in between. CDR3: CASSFQGSTEAFF. CDR3 nucleotides: TGCGCCAGCAGCTTCCAGGGAAGCACTGAAGCTTTCTTT.

The V gene is TRBV5-1, the J gene TRBJ2-3; tentatively, D is TRBD2 (6 bases). Trimming cost V 7 bases and J 2 bases, with 11 bases left between them. Germline CDR1 is SGHRS and CDR2 is YFSETQ. CDR3 length equals 13 residues. Here the CDR3 DNA reads TGCGCCAGCGACACGGGGGACACAGATACGCAGTATTTT. This codes for CASDTGDTDTQYF.

This chain joins TRBV7-9 and TRBJ1-3; D is uncertain. The germline V and J ends were trimmed by 6 bases and 0 bases, with 15 bases remaining between them. Per the germline V gene, CDR1 is SEHNR and CDR2 is FQNEAQ (reference sequence). This CDR3 spans 16 amino acids. Written as DNA, the CDR3 is TGTGCCAGCAGGCAGCTGGATAGAAACTCTGGAAACACCATATATTTT. Translating it yields CASRQLDRNSGNTIYF.

The chain employs TRBV5-1 and TRBJ2-4; D uncertain. Trimming cost V 5 bases and J 5 bases, with 17 bases left between them. This CDR3 has 15 residues. Germline loops: CDR1 SGHRS, CDR2 YFSETQ. CDR3 coding DNA: TGCGCCAGCAGTCATGGCGTCGCTTTTGAAAACATTCAGTACTTC. Its translation is CASSHGVAFENIQYF.

Comments on this clone: Other DNA sequences in this specimen translate into the identical CDR3. The rearrangement links TRBV5-1 to TRBJ2-5; 9 bases are shared with TRBD1. With 3 bases clipped from V and 2 bases from J, the junction kept 5 bases outside the gene matches. CDR3 length equals 15 residues. From germline, CDR1 is SGHRS and CDR2 YFSETQ. CDR3 nucleotides: TGCGCCAGCAGCTCGGGGGACAGGGCACAAGAGACCCAGTACTTC. Residues: CASSSGDRAQETQYF.

In nucleotides, the CDR3 is TGTGCCAGCAGCCGACCGGGACAGGGTAACACCGGGGAGCTGTTTTTT. Translated: CASSRPGQGNTGELFF. The chain recombines TRBV7-6 with TRBJ2-2, with 9 bases aligning to TRBD1. Per the germline V gene, CDR1 is SGHVS and CDR2 is FNYEAQ. The length of the CDR3 is 16 residues. The J segment lost 2 bases and the V segment lost 5 bases, leaving 6 bases of the junction unmatched.

The chain couples TRBV10-3 to TRBJ2-3; either TRBD1 or TRBD2 may fit D (5 bases each). Trimming left V 7 bases short and J 5 bases short, with 19 bases between. CDR3 length: 15 residues. Germline CDR1 ENHRY, CDR2 SYGVKD. The CDR3 protein is CAIKGRDGNQDTQYF. The CDR3 nucleotides are TGTGCCATCAAGGGTAGGGACGGGAATCAAGATACGCAGTATTTT.

The rearrangement uses TRBV15 and TRBJ1-5; D ambiguous. CDR1 LNHNV and CDR2 YYDKDF come from the germline V gene (reference sequence). This CDR3 spans 13 amino acids. V lost 5 bases and J lost 6, with 11 bases in between. The CDR3 DNA sequence: TGTGCCACCAGCCCCCTAGGAGGTCAGCCCCAGCATTTT. It encodes CATSPLGGQPQHF. The entire variable domain, with the rest obtained from reference TRBV15 and TRBJ1-5, is as follows: DAMVIQNPRYQVTQFGKPVTLSCSQTLNHNVMYWYQQKSSQAPKLLFHYYDKDFNNEADTPDNFQSRRPNTSFCFLDIRSPGLGDTAMYLCATSPLGGQPQHFGDGTRLSIL.

The chain is built from TRBV28 and TRBJ1-3; a possible D gene is TRBD1 (6 bases). The V gene lost 6 bases and the J gene lost 11 bases, with 14 bases spanning the gap. CDR1 and CDR2 from the germline V gene are MDHEN and SYDVKM. This CDR3 contains 12 residues. The CDR3 is CASSLPGAAIYF. The CDR3 region has the DNA TGTGCCAGCAGCCTCCCGGGGGCCGCCATATATTTT.

The chain joins TRBV29-1 to TRBJ2-2; the D gene is possibly TRBD1 (6 bases). The CDR3 consists of 15 residues. Trimming took off 0 bases at V and 4 bases at J, with 12 bases between the two ends. The germline gives CDR1 SQVTM, CDR2 ANQGSEA. CDR3 residues: CSVEEWGRGTGELFF. CDR3 in DNA: TGCAGCGTTGAAGAGTGGGGGCGCGGCACCGGGGAGCTGTTTTTT.